The 19 T cell receptor beta chains in this list originate from one sample, sequenced in a study of siplizumab effects on memory and regulatory T cells. Some clones are missing from TCRdb's copy, which holds only in-frame ones; the method was immunoSEQ multiplex PCR. The sample has about 110,000 clones, about 90% seen once. The specimen was Tregs sorted from blood. The receptor source for this set is a human donor in good health.

The CDR3 here is CASSLTGGNQPQHF. Here the CDR3 DNA reads TGTGCCAGCAGCTTGACAGGGGGGAATCAGCCCCAGCATTTT. V and J are TRBV11-2 and TRBJ1-5; 9 nucleotides line up with TRBD1. V trimming: 3 bases; J trimming: 4 bases; junction bases outside the gene matches: 1. Germline CDR1 and CDR2: SGHAT and FQNNGV. The CDR3 sequence is 14 residues long.

The chain recombines TRBV11-2 with TRBJ1-1; D ambiguous. The germline V gene encodes CDR1 SGHAT and CDR2 FQNNGV. Trimming removed 1 base from V and 1 base from J, with 4 bases in between. This CDR3 comprises 13 residues. The CDR3 DNA is TGTGCCAGCAGCTTAGTGGGGAACACTGAAGCTTTCTTT. This sequence encodes CASSLVGNTEAFF.

In the case of this clone: At the DNA level, this CDR3 is encoded by other sequences in the same sample as well. The chain has TRBV5-1 and TRBJ1-3; TRBD1 is a possible D gene (5 bases). Germline CDR1 and CDR2: SGHRS and YFSETQ. V was cut by 4 bases and J by 2 bases, with 10 bases left in between. This CDR3 is built from 14 residues. The CDR3 sequence: CASSLGTAGNTIYF. CDR3 coding DNA: TGCGCCAGCAGCCTCGGGACTGCTGGAAACACCATATATTTT.

This clone was seen more than once but under ten times. The J gene is TRBJ1-1, the V gene TRBV4-1; D is uncertain. V shed 3 bases and J shed 1 base, with 6 bases lying between them. Germline V lookup: CDR1 MGHRA, CDR2 YSYEKL. The CDR3 is 13 amino acids. CDR3 loop: CASSHYRNTEAFF. CDR3 in DNA: TGCGCCAGCAGCCACTACAGGAACACTGAAGCTTTCTTT.

The rearrangement joins TRBV6-1 to TRBJ2-5; the match to TRBD2 covers 9 bases. The CDR3 extends over 15 amino acids. The trim removed 4 bases at V and 0 bases at J, leaving 3 bases unmatched. From germline, CDR1 is MNHNS and CDR2 SASEGT. This CDR3 reads CASSVSGSYQETQYF. For the CDR3, the DNA is TGTGCCAGCAGTGTTAGCGGGAGCTACCAAGAGACCCAGTACTTC.

The rearrangement links TRBV11-2 to TRBJ1-2; 7 bases agree with TRBD1. CDR3 length equals 13 residues. The germline V gene has CDR1 SGHAT and CDR2 FQNNGV. V was clipped by 5 bases and J by 1 base; unmatched bases: 1. CDR3 loop: CASSRQGNYGYTF. The CDR3, as DNA: TGTGCCAGCAGCCGACAGGGTAACTATGGCTACACCTTC.

The chain employs TRBV5-1 and TRBJ1-3; possible D gene TRBD1, 5 bases. Germline CDR1 and CDR2: SGHRS and YFSETQ. The CDR3 runs to 16 residues. Trimming removed 0 bases from V and 2 bases from J, with 12 bases in between. The CDR3 nucleotides read TGCGCCAGCAGCTTGGCCTGGGGGAAGGCTGGAAACACCATATATTTT. It codes for CASSLAWGKAGNTIYF.

The rearrangement uses TRBV5-1 and TRBJ1-3; D gene ambiguous. CDR3 length: 15 amino acids. V was trimmed by 0 bases and J by 0 bases, leaving 7 bases between them. The germline V gene encodes CDR1 SGHRS and CDR2 YFSETQ. The CDR3: CASSLVGSSGNTIYF. In DNA form, the CDR3 reads TGCGCCAGCAGCTTGGTAGGGAGCTCTGGAAACACCATATATTTT. The whole variable domain, remainder taken from reference TRBV5-1 and TRBJ1-3, is KAGVTQTPRYLIKTRGQQVTLSCSPISGHRSVSWYQQTPGQGLQFLFEYFSETQRNKGNFPGRFSGRQFSNSRSEMNVSTLELGDSALYLCASSLVGSSGNTIYFGEGSWLTVV.

The chain recombines TRBV9 with TRBJ1-1; D might be TRBD1 (5 bases). Germline V lookup: CDR1 SGDLS, CDR2 YYNGEE. V was shortened by 4 bases and J by 1 base, with 11 bases between the two germline ends. The CDR3 sequence is 14 residues long. CDR3 amino acids: CASSSGRQNTEAFF. The CDR3 nucleotides are TGTGCCAGCAGCTCGGGACGGCAGAACACTGAAGCTTTCTTT.

J is TRBJ2-4 and V is TRBV12-5, with TRBD2 identical over 11 bases. Unmatched junction bases numbered 11, after V lost 3 bases and J lost 1 base. Germline V gives CDR1 LGHNT, CDR2 FRNRAP. The length of the CDR3 is 19 residues. In nucleotides, the CDR3 is TGTGCTAGTGGTTTCGGTAGCGGGGGGGCCGGCGCGGCCAAAAACATTCAGTACTTC. Translating gives CASGFGSGGAGAAKNIQYF.

The rearrangement joins TRBV7-9 to TRBJ1-5; D is undetermined. Trimming removed 7 bases at V and 5 bases at J, with 12 bases between. Germline loops: CDR1 SEHNR, CDR2 FQNEAQ (reference sequence). This CDR3 region has 13 residues. In DNA, the CDR3 is TGTGCCAGCAACCGGCAGGTCGATCAGCCCCAGCATTTT. Amino acid sequence: CASNRQVDQPQHF.

This chain connects TRBV7-9 to TRBJ2-5; TRBD2 agrees at 8 bases. CDR1 is SEHNR, CDR2 FQNEAQ, per germline (reference sequence). The CDR3 sequence is 14 residues long. The V and J ends lost 2 bases and 1 base, in that order; junction bases with no gene match: 0. The DNA of the CDR3 is TGTGCCAGCAGCTTACTAGCGGGCCAAGAGACCCAGTACTTC. Encoded protein: CASSLLAGQETQYF.

This clone has only one observation. The J gene is TRBJ1-4, the V gene TRBV6-1; 7 nucleotides line up with TRBD1. V gave up 4 bases and J gave up 11 bases; unmatched junction bases: 4. Germline V gives CDR1 MNHNS, CDR2 SASEGT. The CDR3 runs to 12 residues. DNA for the CDR3: TGTGCCAGCAGTGGACAGGGTCCTAAACTGTTTTTT. As protein: CASSGQGPKLFF.

This clone occurred once. The V and J genes are TRBV27 and TRBJ2-6; a weak D match, TRBD2 (5 bases). Trimming removed 5 bases at V and 5 bases at J, with 22 bases between. Germline-derived CDR1 and CDR2 are MNHEY and SMNVEV (reference sequence). The CDR3 has 18 residues. DNA for the CDR3: TGTGCCAGCAGTCCCCGTACAGCGGATCGCTTCTGGGCCAACGTCCTGACTTTC. Protein sequence: CASSPRTADRFWANVLTF. The variable domain in full, completed from reference TRBV27 and TRBJ2-6, reads EAQVTQNPRYLITVTGKKLTVTCSQNMNHEYMSWYRQDPGLGLRQIYYSMNVEVTDKGDVPEGYKVSRKEKRNFPLILESPSPNQTSLYFCASSPRTADRFWANVLTFGAGSRLTVL.

The V gene is TRBV25-1, the J gene TRBJ1-2; D not resolved. The CDR3 totals 15 residues. V was shortened by 4 bases and J by 1 base, with 13 bases between the two germline ends. In germline, CDR1 is MGHDK, CDR2 SYGVNS. CDR3 amino acids: CASSVPGPNNYGYTF. The CDR3 region has the DNA TGTGCCAGCAGTGTTCCGGGCCCCAATAACTATGGCTACACCTTC.

Here the CDR3 reads CASSSDLSYEQFF. Written as DNA, the CDR3 is TGTGCCAGTAGTTCGGACCTAAGCTATGAGCAGTTCTTC. J is TRBJ2-1 and V is TRBV19; D is unclear. Trimming removed 5 bases at V and 8 bases at J, with 13 bases between. This CDR3 region has 13 residues. Germline-derived CDR1 and CDR2 are LNHDA and SQIVND (reference sequence).

The chain joins TRBV11-3 to TRBJ2-1; 7 nucleotides align to TRBD1. CDR3 size: 15 residues. Trimming at V came to 5 bases and at J to 0 bases, leaving 4 bases not matched to a gene. Germline values: CDR1 SGHNT, CDR2 YENEEA. This CDR3 reads CASSPGTDSYNEQFF. CDR3 nucleotides: TGTGCCAGCAGCCCTGGGACAGACTCCTACAATGAGCAGTTCTTC.

The J gene is TRBJ1-1, the V gene TRBV6-5; no definite D call. Germline V gene data show CDR1 as MNHEY and CDR2 as SVGAGI. The CDR3 runs to 13 residues. V was pared by 6 bases and J by 1 base, with 9 bases between. CDR3 sequence reads: CASSRWRNTEAFF. CDR3 DNA: TGTGCCAGCAGCCGGTGGCGGAACACTGAAGCTTTCTTT.

V is TRBV5-6 and J is TRBJ2-2, with D perhaps given as TRBD1 or TRBD2 (5 bases each). V lost 1 base, J lost 4 bases, and 8 bases lay in between. Germline V gene sequence: CDR1 SGHDT, CDR2 YYEEEE. This CDR3 has 14 residues. CDR3 loop: CASSLLGGTGELFF. In DNA form, the CDR3 reads TGTGCCAGCAGCTTGCTTGGGGGCACCGGGGAGCTGTTTTTT.